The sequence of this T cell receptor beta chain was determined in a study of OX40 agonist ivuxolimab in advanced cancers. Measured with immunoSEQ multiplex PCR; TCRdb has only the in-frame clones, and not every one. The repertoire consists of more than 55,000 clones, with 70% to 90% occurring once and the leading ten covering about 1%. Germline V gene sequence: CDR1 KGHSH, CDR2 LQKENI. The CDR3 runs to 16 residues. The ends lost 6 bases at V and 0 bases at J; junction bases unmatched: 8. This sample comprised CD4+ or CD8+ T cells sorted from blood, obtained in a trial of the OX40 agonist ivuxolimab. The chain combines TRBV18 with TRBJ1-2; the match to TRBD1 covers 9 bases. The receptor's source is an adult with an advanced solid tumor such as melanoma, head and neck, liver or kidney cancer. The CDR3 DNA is TGTGCCAGCTCGGAGGGACAGGGACGAGCTAACTATGGCTACACCTTC. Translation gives CASSEGQGRANYGYTF.